These 29 T cell receptor beta chains share one sample of origin, sequenced in a study of blood T cell repertoires in COVID-19. Assay: immunoSEQ multiplex PCR; the TCRdb copy retains only in-frame clones and omits some. The data hold 250,000 to 300,000 clones, with roughly 86% observed a single time. The sample was peripheral blood. The receptor set was obtained from a man younger than 30 with active or convalescent COVID-19.

CDR3 bases: TGTGCCAGTAGTATGCCCCTTATCGAGGGAGGGACTGAAGCTTTCTTT. Residues: CASSMPLIEGGTEAFF. This chain uses TRBV19 with TRBJ1-1; D call uncertain. Germline-derived CDR1 and CDR2 are LNHDA and SQIVND (reference sequence). The V and J ends lost 3 bases and 5 bases respectively, with 19 bases between them. The CDR3 runs 16 residues.

The CDR3, as DNA: TGTGCCAGCAGCTTCGGGACTAGCGGGGGGGCAGGAGATACGCAGTATTTT. This gives the protein CASSFGTSGGAGDTQYF. V usage is TRBV5-6 and J usage is TRBJ2-3; 16 positions match TRBD2. CDR3 length: 17 residues. V shed 2 bases, J shed 5 bases, and the junction held 5 bases outside the gene matches. Germline V gives CDR1 SGHDT, CDR2 YYEEEE. Full variable domain (rest looked up from reference TRBV5-6 and TRBJ2-3): DAGVTQSPTHLIKTRGQQVTLRCSPKSGHDTVSWYQQALGQGPQFIFQYYEEEERQRGNFPDRFSGHQFPNYSSELNVNALLLGDSALYLCASSFGTSGGAGDTQYFGPGTRLTVL.

This clone is a singleton in its sample. The chain carries TRBV11-3 and TRBJ1-1; TRBD1 matches 7 bases. CDR3 size: 17 residues. Germline lookup yields CDR1 SGHNT and CDR2 YENEEA. Trimming took 3 bases from V and 0 from J; bases not matched to a gene: 10. CDR3: CASSFTPGQILNTEAFF. The CDR3 bases are TGTGCCAGCAGCTTCACACCGGGACAGATCTTGAACACTGAAGCTTTCTTT. Drawing the rest from reference TRBV11-3 and TRBJ1-1, the complete variable domain is EAGVVQSPRYKIIEKKQPVAFWCNPISGHNTLYWYLQNLGQGPELLIRYENEEAVDDSQLPKDRFSAERLKGVDSTLKIQPAELGDSAVYLCASSFTPGQILNTEAFFGQGTRLTVV.

The rearrangement joins TRBV29-1 to TRBJ1-1; D is perhaps TRBD1 (5 bases). Trimming stripped 7 bases from V and 7 bases from J, with 13 bases between. This CDR3 has 11 amino acids. Looked up from germline, CDR1 is SQVTM and CDR2 is ANQGSEA. CDR3: CSAKGVGEAFF. CDR3 DNA: TGCAGCGCCAAAGGGGTCGGTGAAGCTTTCTTT.

This rearrangement joins TRBV19 to TRBJ2-1; TRBD2 might be the D (5 bases). Germline V CDR1 and CDR2: LNHDA, SQIVND (reference sequence). The germline V and J ends were trimmed by 0 bases and 8 bases, with 11 bases remaining between them. The CDR3 is 14 residues long. For the CDR3, the DNA is TGTGCCAGTAGTATAGATACGGGAATGTATGAGCAGTTCTTC. Its protein is CASSIDTGMYEQFF.

The CDR3 DNA reads as TGTGCCAGCAGCCTGGGACTAGCGGAGACCCAGTACTTC. This codes for CASSLGLAETQYF. The chain carries TRBV14 and TRBJ2-5, with 10 bases identical to TRBD2. Germline lookup yields CDR1 SGHDN and CDR2 FVKESK. The CDR3 totals 13 residues. With 4 bases clipped from V and 5 bases from J, the junction kept 1 base outside the gene matches. The variable domain in full, completed from reference TRBV14 and TRBJ2-5, reads EAGVTQFPSHSVIEKGQTVTLRCDPISGHDNLYWYRRVMGKEIKFLLHFVKESKQDESGMPNNRFLAERTGGTYSTLKVQPAELEDSGVYFCASSLGLAETQYFGPGTRLLVL.

V and J are TRBV27 and TRBJ2-5, with 7 positions matching TRBD1. The CDR3 runs to 13 residues. J gave up 3 bases and V 5 bases, and 3 bases lay outside the gene matches. Germline CDR1 MNHEY, CDR2 SMNVEV (reference sequence). Here the CDR3 DNA reads TGTGCCAGCAGTACAGGGGTGGAAGAGACCCAGTACTTC. Its translation: CASSTGVEETQYF.

In this sample, this clone turned up a few times. The gene calls are TRBV29-1 and TRBJ2-2; TRBD2 matches at 7 bases. J was trimmed by 4 bases and V by 4 bases; bases with no gene match: 6. The CDR3 runs 14 residues. The V gene's germline CDR1 is SQVTM and CDR2 ANQGSEA. CDR3 DNA: TGCAGCGTTGCAGCGGGACTGTTCACCGGGGAGCTGTTTTTT. As protein: CSVAAGLFTGELFF.

The CDR3 coding sequence is TGTGCCAGTAGTATGTTTTGGTCGGGGGCAGGGGGCGTCACCGGGGAGCTGTTTTTT. This codes for CASSMFWSGAGGVTGELFF. The chain employs TRBV19 and TRBJ2-2; 8 bases match TRBD1. CDR1 and CDR2 (germline): LNHDA, SQIVND (reference sequence). Germline trimming cut 3 bases from V and 4 bases from J; bases unmatched to any gene: 16. The CDR3 runs to 19 residues.

The gene calls are TRBV4-1 and TRBJ2-1, with a possible D match to TRBD2 (7 bases). This CDR3 has 15 amino acids. CDR1 and CDR2 from the germline V gene are MGHRA and YSYEKL. Trimming removed 1 base at V and 7 bases at J, with 14 bases between. As DNA, the CDR3 is TGCGCCAGCAGCCAAGTTGGGGGGGCCTGGAATGAGCAGTTCTTC. Translated, it gives CASSQVGGAWNEQFF.

The chain uses TRBV28 and TRBJ2-5; a weak D match, TRBD2 (5 bases). The CDR3 contains 16 residues. Trimming cost V 4 bases and J 5 bases, with 20 bases left between them. Germline V CDR1 and CDR2: MDHEN, SYDVKM. The CDR3 loop is CASSSPSRRAQETQYF. CDR3 nucleotides: TGTGCCAGCAGTTCCCCTAGCCGTAGGGCCCAGGAGACCCAGTACTTC. Full variable domain (missing parts from reference TRBV28 and TRBJ2-5): DVKVTQSSRYLVKRTGEKVFLECVQDMDHENMFWYRQDPGLGLRLIYFSYDVKMKEKGDIPEGYSVSREKKERFSLILESASTNQTSMYLCASSSPSRRAQETQYFGPGTRLLVL.

The chain carries TRBV11-1 and TRBJ2-1; 11 bases line up with TRBD2. This CDR3 has 15 residues. Germline V gene data show CDR1 as SGHAT and CDR2 as FQDESV (reference sequence). V was clipped by 5 bases and J by 5 bases; unmatched bases: 5. CDR3 nucleotide sequence: TGTGCCAGCAGCGAGGTAGCGGGGGGGGACAATGAGCAGTTCTTC. Translation: CASSEVAGGDNEQFF.

The genes are TRBV2 and TRBJ2-2; 7 bases are shared with TRBD2. V trimming: 6 bases; J trimming: 1 base; junction bases outside the gene matches: 14. The length of the CDR3 is 18 residues. Germline-derived CDR1 and CDR2 are SNHLY and FYNNEI. CDR3 protein: CASRPTVLAAQNTGELFF. The CDR3 DNA follows: TGTGCCAGCAGACCCACCGTTCTAGCGGCACAGAACACCGGGGAGCTGTTTTTT.

This chain uses TRBV19 with TRBJ1-1, with a weak D call TRBD1 (6 bases). Trimming removed 4 bases from V and 2 bases from J, with 11 bases in between. The germline CDR1 and CDR2 sequences are LNHDA and SQIVND (reference sequence). The CDR3 extends over 14 amino acids. The CDR3 here is CASSRGGPNTEAFF. DNA for the CDR3: TGTGCCAGTAGTAGGGGGGGGCCTAACACTGAAGCTTTCTTT.

V gene TRBV6-5 combines with J gene TRBJ1-2; unclear D gene. V was trimmed by 10 bases and J by 2 bases, leaving 8 bases between them. The CDR3 runs to 11 residues. Per the germline V gene, CDR1 is MNHEY and CDR2 is SVGAGI. The DNA for the CDR3 is TGTGCCACCGTTTTCAACTATGGCTACACCTTC. Protein product: CATVFNYGYTF.

The J gene is TRBJ1-5, the V gene TRBV18, with 7 bases lining up with TRBD1. The junction had 8 bases not matched to a gene; V was cut back by 5 bases and J by 4 bases. CDR3 size: 15 residues. CDR1 is KGHSH, CDR2 LQKENI, per germline. The CDR3, as DNA: TGTGCCAGCTCAACACGGACAGGCGGAAATCAGCCCCAGCATTTT. This gives the protein CASSTRTGGNQPQHF. The variable domain in full, with the rest retrieved from reference TRBV18 and TRBJ1-5, is NAGVMQNPRHLVRRRGQEARLRCSPMKGHSHVYWYRQLPEEGLKFMVYLQKENIIDESGMPKERFSAEFPKEGPSILRIQQVVRGDSAAYFCASSTRTGGNQPQHFGDGTRLSIL.

The chain recombines TRBV6-2 or TRBV6-3 with TRBJ2-7; 9 nucleotides align to TRBD2. Germline V lookup: CDR1 MNHEY, CDR2 SVGEGT. The CDR3 covers 15 residues. V gave up 0 bases and J gave up 4 bases; unmatched junction bases: 4. CDR3 sequence reads: CASSYSASGIYEQYF. The CDR3, as DNA: TGTGCCAGCAGTTACTCGGCTAGCGGGATATACGAGCAGTACTTC.

This clone has at least ten counts. V and J are TRBV4-2 and TRBJ2-7; 8 bases map to TRBD1. CDR3 length: 14 residues. Germline V gene lookup returns CDR1 LGHNA and CDR2 YNFKEQ. J lost 5 bases, V lost 4 bases, and 7 bases had no gene match. The CDR3 is CASSLSGQANEQYF. In DNA form, the CDR3 reads TGTGCCAGCAGCCTTTCGGGACAGGCCAACGAGCAGTACTTC.

CDR3 in amino acids: CSVHSPGQVEAFF. The CDR3 DNA reads TGCAGCGTTCACTCACCGGGACAGGTGGAAGCTTTCTTT. V and J are TRBV29-1 and TRBJ1-1; 8 bases align to TRBD1. Trimming took 5 bases from V and 8 from J; bases not matched to a gene: 10. CDR1 is SQVTM and CDR2 is ANQGSEA in the germline V gene. There are 13 residues in the CDR3.

V and J are TRBV18 and TRBJ2-1; 13 bases are a match to TRBD2. Germline CDR1 is KGHSH and CDR2 is LQKENI. The CDR3 sequence is 16 residues long. Trimming removed 3 bases from V and 7 bases from J; junction bases left unmatched: 6. CDR3 bases: TGTGCCAGCTCACCCGGGACTAGCGGGAACTTTAATGAGCAGTTCTTC. Protein sequence: CASSPGTSGNFNEQFF.

The chain uses TRBV5-1 and TRBJ2-5, with 11 bases fitting TRBD1. The germline gives CDR1 SGHRS, CDR2 YFSETQ. The length of the CDR3 is 14 residues. The junction had 4 bases not matched to a gene; V was cut back by 4 bases and J by 5 bases. In DNA form, the CDR3 reads TGCGCCAGCAGCCGGACAGGGGGCGGGGAGACCCAGTACTTC. Protein sequence: CASSRTGGGETQYF.

The chain recombines TRBV19 with TRBJ1-5; 8 bases line up with TRBD1. This CDR3 is built from 13 residues. Losses at the gene ends were 8 bases for V and 5 bases for J; bases not matched to a gene: 5. Per the germline V gene, CDR1 is LNHDA and CDR2 is SQIVND (reference sequence). This CDR3 reads CASARQGYQPQHF. CDR3 DNA: TGTGCCAGTGCTAGACAGGGGTATCAGCCCCAGCATTTT.

This chain joins TRBV12-2 and TRBJ2-1; the D segment call TRBD2 is taken from the table without a DNA check. TRBV12-2 represents a pseudogene. CDR3 length equals 16 residues. CDR3 loop: CASRREGGSSYNEQFF. The CDR3 DNA reads as TGTGCAAGTCGCCGAGAAGGTGGGAGCTCCTACAATGAGCAGTTCTTC.

The chain is built from TRBV5-5 and TRBJ1-2, with D perhaps TRBD1 (5 bases). With 1 base removed from V and 2 bases from J, the gap between germline ends came to 9 bases. From germline, CDR1 is SGHKS and CDR2 YYEKEE (reference sequence). The CDR3 contains 14 residues. CDR3 DNA sequence: TGTGCCAGCAGCTTGCTCGGACAAAACTATGGCTACACCTTC. This translates into CASSLLGQNYGYTF. Combining the CDR3 with reference TRBV5-5 and TRBJ1-2 gives the whole variable domain DAGVTQSPTHLIKTRGQQVTLRCSPISGHKSVSWYQQVLGQGPQFIFQYYEKEERGRGNFPDRFSARQFPNYSSELNVNALLLGDSALYLCASSLLGQNYGYTFGSGTRLTVV.

In DNA, the CDR3 is TGTGCCAGCAGCCCAAGGGGCTCCCAAGAGACCCAGTACTTC. Translation: CASSPRGSQETQYF. The chain has TRBV7-3 and TRBJ2-5, with D possibly matching TRBD1 (5 bases). Germline V gene sequence: CDR1 SGHTA, CDR2 FQGTGA. This CDR3 is 14 amino acids long. V gave up 5 bases and J gave up 1 base, with 11 bases separating them.

The chain recombines TRBV7-9 with TRBJ1-2, with D maybe TRBD1 (5 bases). With 7 bases removed from V and 5 bases from J, the gap between germline ends came to 11 bases. This CDR3 comprises 12 residues. Germline V lookup: CDR1 SEHNR, CDR2 FQNEAQ (reference sequence). The CDR3 sequence is CASTLGQYGYTF. The CDR3 bases are TGTGCCAGCACCCTGGGGCAGTATGGCTACACCTTC.

V is TRBV30 and J is TRBJ1-5; a possible D gene is TRBD1 (6 bases). Trimming cost V 3 bases and J 3 bases, with 12 bases left between them. From germline, CDR1 is GTSNPN and CDR2 SVGIG (reference sequence). The CDR3 has 14 amino acids. CDR3 bases: TGTGCCTGGAGCTACGGACAGTCCAATCAGCCCCAGCATTTT. This gives the protein CAWSYGQSNQPQHF.

The V gene is TRBV4-2, the J gene TRBJ2-1; maybe TRBD1 (5 bases). The germline V and J ends were trimmed by 3 bases and 6 bases, with 9 bases remaining between them. The CDR3 length is 13 residues. Germline CDR1 is LGHNA and CDR2 is YNFKEQ. The CDR3 DNA reads as TGTGCCAGCAGCCAGGGTCAGGGCAATGAGCAGTTCTTC. Its protein is CASSQGQGNEQFF.

The rearrangement links TRBV11-2 to TRBJ1-5; 7 bases are a match to TRBD1. The CDR3 runs 16 residues. V gave up 11 bases and J gave up 3 bases; unmatched junction bases: 16. Per germline, CDR1 SGHAT and CDR2 FQNNGV. CDR3 bases: TGTGCCGACTTCGAAAAGGACAGGCAGTACAATCAGCCCCAGCATTTT. Amino acid sequence: CADFEKDRQYNQPQHF.